This T cell receptor (beta chain) was obtained from a study of blood T cell repertoires in COVID-19. Exposed volunteers were people who met a COVID-19 case within 2 weeks before study entry. Clones were sequenced by immunoSEQ multiplex PCR, and TCRdb holds only the in-frame ones, with some missing. The table lists about 150,000 clones, about 85% of them singletons, with approximately 3.8% in the top ten. The junction had 9 bases not matched to a gene; V was cut back by 6 bases and J by 5 bases. Germline CDR1 reads LNHDA; CDR2 reads SQIVND (reference sequence). CDR3 size: 16 residues. J is TRBJ2-1 and V is TRBV19, with 11 bases matching TRBD2. The sample was PBMCs or T cells enriched from blood (not recorded which). The receptor was derived from a woman in her 40s who had been exposed to COVID-19. The CDR3 DNA reads TGTGCCAGTAGGCGAAGTAGCGGGGGGGGCCACAATGAGCAGTTCTTC. The encoded protein is CASRRSSGGGHNEQFF.